This T cell receptor beta chain was recovered during a study of blood T cell repertoires in COVID-19. Study background: Material from acute and convalescent COVID-19 was sourced from the United States, Italy and Spain. PBMCs, B-cell-depleted T cells, or T cells were the source of the cDNA or gDNA that made up the material.

Per the germline V gene, CDR1 is KGHSH and CDR2 is LQKENI. This CDR3 has 15 amino acids. Deletions cut 1 base from V and 0 bases from J, with 7 bases between. Study processing details: Reference gene primers were amplified, and this amplification served to estimate nucleated cell counts. Clones were read by immunoSEQ multiplex PCR, and TCRdb kept only the in-frame ones, dropping some. V and J calls and clone size come straight from that table; D and trimming were deduced from the DNA. The table shows about 90,000 clones, with approximately 92% occurring only once. V usage is TRBV18 and J usage is TRBJ1-3; D is ambiguous. Material for sequencing was peripheral blood. The receptor's source is a woman aged 55-69 years with active COVID-19. CDR3 in DNA: TGTGCCAGCTCACCACGGCGGAACTCTGGAAACACCATATATTTT. It translates to CASSPRRNSGNTIYF.